Presented here are 30 T cell receptor beta chains from one specimen sequenced in a study of shared clonotypes between healthy human individuals. The method was immunoSEQ multiplex PCR; TCRdb's version includes in-frame clones alone and lacks a portion of them. The sample consists of about 2 million clones, roughly 94% of them appearing once. The sample was naive CD4+ T cells sorted from blood. Noted subset: CD45RA+ positively selected. The origin of the receptors is a man aged 18 to 35 in good health.

This clone was counted a single time. This chain uses TRBV9 with TRBJ2-7, with D perhaps assigned TRBD1 or TRBD2 (7 bases each). From germline, CDR1 is SGDLS and CDR2 YYNGEE. Trimming removed 4 bases from V and 7 bases from J, with 24 bases in between. This CDR3 region has 16 residues. The CDR3 region has the DNA TGTGCCAGCAGCTCCCAGGGGGAGGGAGGGATATCGGAGCAGTACTTC. It encodes CASSSQGEGGISEQYF.

As regards this clone: Other nucleotide sequences in the sample specify the same CDR3. The J gene is TRBJ1-4, the V gene TRBV2; 12 bases line up with TRBD1. This CDR3 has 15 residues. CDR1 is SNHLY, CDR2 FYNNEI, per germline. J lost 7 bases, V lost 4 bases, and 4 bases had no gene match. CDR3 DNA sequence: TGTGCCAGCAGTGTGGGACAGGGGGCTGGTGAAAAACTGTTTTTT. It specifies CASSVGQGAGEKLFF.

The J gene is TRBJ2-1, the V gene TRBV7-9; 7 nucleotides line up with TRBD1. V shed 5 bases, J shed 1 base, and the junction held 5 bases outside the gene matches. Germline V CDR1 and CDR2: SEHNR, FQNEAQ (reference sequence). The length of the CDR3 is 15 residues. The CDR3: CASSHPGGSYNEQFF. CDR3 in DNA: TGTGCCAGCAGCCACCCAGGGGGATCCTACAATGAGCAGTTCTTC.

The V gene is TRBV5-1, the J gene TRBJ1-6, with a weak D call TRBD1 (6 bases). This CDR3 is 15 amino acids long. The germline V gene encodes CDR1 SGHRS and CDR2 YFSETQ. The V end lost 4 bases, the J end lost 6 bases, and 14 bases lay between the germline ends. The CDR3 bases are TGCGCCAGCAGCATAACGCAAGGGGGTAATTCACCCCTCCACTTT. Amino acids: CASSITQGGNSPLHF. Full variable domain (outside the CDR3, taken from reference TRBV5-1 and TRBJ1-6): KAGVTQTPRYLIKTRGQQVTLSCSPISGHRSVSWYQQTPGQGLQFLFEYFSETQRNKGNFPGRFSGRQFSNSRSEMNVSTLELGDSALYLCASSITQGGNSPLHFGNGTRLTVT.

V is TRBV30 and J is TRBJ2-5, with D possibly matching TRBD1 (5 bases). Looked up from germline, CDR1 is GTSNPN and CDR2 is SVGIG (reference sequence). The CDR3 extends over 14 amino acids. V was shortened by 5 bases and J by 5 bases, with 18 bases between the two germline ends. Written as DNA, the CDR3 is TGTGCCTGGGAAGGACACGCAGGGCGGGAGACCCAGTACTTC. Protein: CAWEGHAGRETQYF.

The genes are TRBV28 and TRBJ1-5; 7 bases match TRBD1. Unmatched junction bases numbered 11, after V lost 6 bases and J lost 0 bases. The CDR3 runs to 17 residues. Germline V lookup: CDR1 MDHEN, CDR2 SYDVKM. The CDR3 sequence: CASRSPPGQFSNQPQHF. CDR3 nucleotides: TGTGCCAGCAGATCGCCTCCGGGACAGTTTAGCAATCAGCCCCAGCATTTT.

The rearrangement joins TRBV7-9 to TRBJ2-5; no definite D call. This CDR3 has 13 amino acids. The V and J ends lost 7 bases and 5 bases respectively, with 14 bases between them. Germline CDR1 and CDR2: SEHNR and FQNEAQ (reference sequence). In nucleotides, the CDR3 is TGTGCCAGCAATCCCTCGCCCCAGGAGACCCAGTACTTC. Translating gives CASNPSPQETQYF.

In regard to this clone: Other DNA sequences in this specimen translate into the identical CDR3. The chain combines TRBV30 with TRBJ2-1; 8 bases align to TRBD2. Unmatched junction bases numbered 5, after V lost 5 bases and J lost 2 bases. This CDR3 region has 14 residues. Germline values: CDR1 GTSNPN, CDR2 SVGIG (reference sequence). CDR3 sequence (DNA): TGTGCCTGGTCGGGGGGGACCCCCTACAATGAGCAGTTCTTC. Residues: CAWSGGTPYNEQFF.

CDR3 amino acids: CASSRGLSREQYF. CDR3 sequence (DNA): TGTGCCAGCAGCAGAGGACTCTCCCGGGAGCAGTACTTC. This chain connects TRBV14 to TRBJ2-7; TRBD2 might be the D (5 bases). The V gene's germline CDR1 is SGHDN and CDR2 FVKESK. V was clipped by 5 bases and J by 7 bases, with 15 bases between them. The CDR3 covers 13 residues.

This clone showed up just once. The CDR3, as DNA: TGCAGCGTTGATGACGGGGCGTGGGGGTACAATGAGCAGTTCTTC. Protein product: CSVDDGAWGYNEQFF. The chain joins TRBV29-1 to TRBJ2-1; D is possibly TRBD1 or TRBD2 (5 bases each). In germline, CDR1 is SQVTM, CDR2 ANQGSEA. The length of the CDR3 is 15 residues. V shed 3 bases and J shed 4 bases, with 16 bases lying between them.

Written as DNA, the CDR3 is TGTGCCAGCACCATCCCTGGGGGGGAGAAACAATACGAGCAGTACTTC. It yields the protein CASTIPGGEKQYEQYF. The chain has TRBV21-1 and TRBJ2-7; the D call in the table, TRBD2, was not verified against the DNA. TRBV21-1 is termed a pseudogene. This CDR3 has 16 residues.

The V call is TRBV7-6, the J call TRBJ2-5, with D tentatively TRBD1 (5 bases). The CDR3 sequence is 14 residues long. Trimming took 2 bases from V and 5 from J, leaving 12 bases between them. The germline gives CDR1 SGHVS, CDR2 FNYEAQ. The CDR3 DNA sequence: TGTGCCAGCAGCTTACAGGGTGTCGGGGAGACCCAGTACTTC. Protein sequence: CASSLQGVGETQYF. The full variable domain, with the rest looked up from reference TRBV7-6 and TRBJ2-5, is GAGVSQSPRYKVTKRGQDVALRCDPISGHVSLYWYRQALGQGPEFLTYFNYEAQQDKSGLPNDRFSAERPEGSISTLTIQRTEQRDSAMYRCASSLQGVGETQYFGPGTRLLVL.

The chain has TRBV5-1 and TRBJ2-5; D is unresolved. The CDR3 runs 15 residues. The germline V and J ends were trimmed by 0 bases and 5 bases, with 14 bases remaining between them. Germline CDR1 SGHRS, CDR2 YFSETQ. The CDR3 loop reads CASSLGGREEETQYF. DNA of the CDR3: TGCGCCAGCAGCTTGGGGGGAAGGGAAGAGGAGACCCAGTACTTC.

The CDR3 DNA is TGTGCCACCAGCAGAGGGGGTTCGGATGGCTACACCTTC. It specifies CATSRGGSDGYTF. This chain connects TRBV15 to TRBJ1-2; no firm D call. V lost 1 base, J lost 6 bases, and 9 bases lay in between. This CDR3 has 13 amino acids. Germline V gene data show CDR1 as LNHNV and CDR2 as YYDKDF (reference sequence).

This clone was recorded once. The chain joins TRBV2 to TRBJ2-6, with unresolved D. V was trimmed by 6 bases and J by 0 bases, leaving 6 bases between them. The CDR3 sequence is 14 residues long. Germline V gives CDR1 SNHLY, CDR2 FYNNEI. The CDR3 coding sequence is TGTGCCAGCAGGGAGCTCTCTGGGGCCAACGTCCTGACTTTC. It is translated as CASRELSGANVLTF.

The chain combines TRBV7-9 with TRBJ1-2; 11 bases agree with TRBD1. Germline-derived CDR1 and CDR2 are SEHNR and FQNEAQ (reference sequence). This CDR3 spans 13 amino acids. V lost 4 bases and J lost 7; bases outside the gene matches: 2. The CDR3 bases are TGTGCCAGCAGCTGGGGACAGGGGGGTGGCTACACCTTC. Encoded protein: CASSWGQGGGYTF.

The rearrangement joins TRBV10-2 to TRBJ1-5, with D maybe TRBD1 (5 bases). Deletions cut 7 bases from V and 7 bases from J, with 14 bases between. CDR3 length equals 13 residues. The germline V gene encodes CDR1 WSHSY and CDR2 SAAADI. The DNA for the CDR3 is TGCGCCAGCACCCGGGGGGGATTCCAGCCCCAGCATTTT. Protein: CASTRGGFQPQHF.

The gene calls are TRBV5-1 and TRBJ1-4; TRBD1 is a possible D gene (5 bases). The CDR3 has 16 amino acids. The germline V gene has CDR1 SGHRS and CDR2 YFSETQ. Trimming cost V 0 bases and J 8 bases, with 17 bases left between them. In DNA form, the CDR3 reads TGCGCCAGCAGCTTGGCCGGGTCAGGGCGGGAAGAAAAACTGTTTTTT. Translating it yields CASSLAGSGREEKLFF.

The chain carries TRBV7-8 and TRBJ2-7; possibly TRBD2 for D (7 bases). The germline V gene has CDR1 SGHVS and CDR2 FQNEAQ. The CDR3 length is 15 residues. V was clipped by 5 bases and J by 2 bases, with 16 bases between them. In DNA form, the CDR3 reads TGTGCCAGCAGCCGAGGGGGGGGTAACCCCTACGAGCAGTACTTC. This sequence encodes CASSRGGGNPYEQYF.

The V call is TRBV28, the J call TRBJ1-2, with a tentative D call TRBD1 (6 bases). Germline lookup yields CDR1 MDHEN and CDR2 SYDVKM. Trimming cost V 10 bases and J 5 bases, with 17 bases left between them. This CDR3 region has 13 residues. The CDR3 loop is CATWSAGEYGYTF. CDR3 DNA: TGTGCCACCTGGTCGGCAGGGGAATATGGCTACACCTTC.

The chain recombines TRBV27 with TRBJ1-2; D not certain. This CDR3 contains 13 residues. With 6 bases removed from V and 4 bases from J, the gap between germline ends came to 12 bases. Germline CDR1 MNHEY, CDR2 SMNVEV (reference sequence). The CDR3 sequence is CASSRREGYGYTF. Here the CDR3 DNA reads TGTGCCAGCAGCCGCCGGGAGGGCTATGGCTACACCTTC.

The rearrangement links TRBV10-2 to TRBJ2-7; a possible D gene is TRBD2 (6 bases). The germline V and J ends were trimmed by 2 bases and 2 bases, with 10 bases remaining between them. This CDR3 comprises 14 residues. The germline CDR1 and CDR2 sequences are WSHSY and SAAADI. Here the CDR3 DNA reads TGCGCCAGCAGTGAGGACGGCGGGACCTACGAGCAGTACTTC. It codes for CASSEDGGTYEQYF.

The J gene is TRBJ2-1, the V gene TRBV7-6, with TRBD2 identical over 12 bases. The CDR3 runs 16 residues. V trimming: 5 bases; J trimming: 6 bases; junction bases outside the gene matches: 8. Germline CDR1 and CDR2: SGHVS and FNYEAQ. The DNA for the CDR3 is TGTGCCAGCAGCCCGGGTCTAGCGGGGGGGTCCAATGAGCAGTTCTTC. Protein product: CASSPGLAGGSNEQFF.

V gene TRBV30 combines with J gene TRBJ2-1; 8 nucleotides line up with TRBD2. CDR1 and CDR2 from the germline V gene are GTSNPN and SVGIG (reference sequence). The trim removed 3 bases at V and 9 bases at J, leaving 22 bases unmatched. The CDR3 spans 18 residues. The CDR3 here is CAWRAPNPGTRRGGEQFF. CDR3 DNA sequence: TGTGCCTGGAGAGCCCCTAATCCCGGGACTAGAAGAGGTGGTGAGCAGTTCTTC.

The V gene is TRBV6-5, the J gene TRBJ2-5; unclear D gene. The CDR3 is 15 amino acids. Germline-derived CDR1 and CDR2 are MNHEY and SVGAGI. Trimming pared 2 bases from V and 1 base from J, leaving 11 bases between. In DNA form, the CDR3 reads TGTGCCAGCAGTTACGGTACCACCGGCCAAGAGACCCAGTACTTC. Its translation is CASSYGTTGQETQYF.

V and J are TRBV6-5 and TRBJ2-7; TRBD2 aligns across 9 bases. This CDR3 region has 15 residues. J gave up 2 bases and V 2 bases, and 4 bases lay outside the gene matches. Germline CDR1 is MNHEY and CDR2 is SVGAGI. For the CDR3, the DNA is TGTGCCAGCAGTTACGGGACTAGCCCCACCTACGAGCAGTACTTC. Translating it yields CASSYGTSPTYEQYF.

In the case of this clone: Other DNA sequences within the sample encode an identical CDR3. This chain connects TRBV5-1 to TRBJ1-4, with D tentatively TRBD1 (6 bases). In germline, CDR1 is SGHRS, CDR2 YFSETQ. This CDR3 spans 13 amino acids. The V end was cut by 2 bases, the J end by 5 bases, with 7 bases between. This CDR3 is CASSFGQNEKLFF. The CDR3 DNA reads TGCGCCAGCAGCTTCGGACAGAATGAAAAACTGTTTTTT.

V is TRBV5-1 and J is TRBJ2-7, with D tentatively TRBD1 (6 bases). This CDR3 is 13 amino acids long. Germline V gene sequence: CDR1 SGHRS, CDR2 YFSETQ. Deletions cut 4 bases from V and 6 bases from J, with 14 bases between. The CDR3 region has the DNA TGCGCCAGCAGCATGACAGGAGCAGGCGAGCAGTACTTC. It codes for CASSMTGAGEQYF.

This clone showed up just once. This chain uses TRBV6-6 with TRBJ1-3; D is undetermined. Per germline, CDR1 MNHNY and CDR2 SVGAGI (reference sequence). This CDR3 is built from 12 residues. V was shortened by 0 bases and J by 6 bases, with 3 bases between the two germline ends. The CDR3 reads CASSYSINTIYF. Written as DNA, the CDR3 is TGTGCCAGCAGTTACTCAATAAACACCATATATTTT.

This sequence joins TRBV27 and TRBJ2-7; no clear D gene. Trimming removed 5 bases from V and 0 bases from J, with 14 bases in between. Germline V gene sequence: CDR1 MNHEY, CDR2 SMNVEV (reference sequence). This CDR3 is 15 amino acids long. CDR3 protein: CASSLTWRPSYEQYF. As DNA, the CDR3 is TGTGCCAGCAGTCTAACGTGGCGACCCTCCTACGAGCAGTACTTC.